The clone carrying this T cell receptor beta chain was counted a single time. Its antigen remains unidentified. This entry belongs to a study of cytomegalovirus exposure and HLA in healthy donors. Study conclusions and caveats: Apparent HLA restriction characterized most CMV-associated TCR beta chains in a later analysis.

Primers for the PCR totalled 60 Vbeta and 13 Jbeta. The protocol was immunoSEQ multiplex PCR, while the TCRdb copy is restricted to in-frame clones and leaves out a portion. This table has fewer than 150,000 clones, around 75% appearing once. Trimming removed 6 bases at V and 5 bases at J, with 17 bases between. The germline V gene has CDR1 MNHNS and CDR2 SASEGT. CDR3 length equals 15 residues. This chain links TRBV6-1 with TRBJ1-5; D is possibly TRBD1 (6 bases). The sequence came from a man aged 25-45 years in good health and CMV-seronegative. Sequenced material: PBMCs. CDR3 residues: CASRTPDRKDQPQHF. The CDR3 DNA is TGTGCCAGCAGGACCCCCGACAGGAAAGATCAGCCCCAGCATTTT.